This is a list of T cell receptor beta chains from one sample in a study of cytomegalovirus exposure and HLA in healthy donors. Only in-frame clones appear in the TCRdb table, and some are missing; sequencing was by immunoSEQ multiplex PCR. The table lists roughly 200,000 clones, around 75% of them singletons. Sequences were obtained from PBMCs. The receptors derive from a male donor in good health and CMV-seronegative. Each CDR3 is given with its conserved first and last residue. Fields, in order: V gene, D gene, J gene, clone size, CDR3 protein, CDR3 DNA. The D gene is left open where the match is weak. For some rows the clone size is stated as once, few or many, or as a class when expanded; others skip it.

V gene: TRBV27
D gene: -
J gene: TRBJ1-5
clone size: -
CDR3 protein: CASQPREGPSSNQPQHF
CDR3 DNA: TGTGCCAGTCAGCCACGGGAGGGGCCTAGTAGCAATCAGCCCCAGCATTTT

V gene: TRBV14
D gene: -
J gene: TRBJ2-7
clone size: -
CDR3 protein: CASSRGREPYEQYF
CDR3 DNA: TGTGCCAGCAGCCGCGGGCGTGAACCCTACGAGCAGTACTTC

V gene: TRBV6-1
D gene: -
J gene: TRBJ1-5
clone size: -
CDR3 protein: CATQAQGNQPQHF
CDR3 DNA: TGTGCCACCCAGGCACAGGGAAATCAGCCCCAGCATTTT

V gene: TRBV9
D gene: -
J gene: TRBJ2-3
clone size: -
CDR3 protein: CASSVGGAGTDTQYF
CDR3 DNA: TGTGCCAGCAGCGTAGGCGGGGCCGGGACAGATACGCAGTATTTT

V gene: TRBV6-6
D gene: -
J gene: TRBJ2-2
clone size: once
CDR3 protein: CASSYSVHMNTGELFF
CDR3 DNA: TGTGCCAGCAGTTACTCGGTGCACATGAACACCGGGGAGCTGTTTTTT

V gene: TRBV6-5
D gene: -
J gene: TRBJ2-7
clone size: -
CDR3 protein: CASSPGQGFYEQYF
CDR3 DNA: TGTGCCAGCAGTCCCGGGCAGGGGTTCTACGAGCAGTACTTC

V gene: TRBV27
D gene: TRBD1
J gene: TRBJ2-7
clone size: -
CDR3 protein: CASSLSTGSYEQYF
CDR3 DNA: TGTGCCAGCAGTTTATCGACAGGGTCATACGAGCAGTACTTC

V gene: TRBV30
D gene: TRBD1
J gene: TRBJ2-5
clone size: -
CDR3 protein: CAWSVDRGETQYF
CDR3 DNA: TGTGCCTGGAGTGTAGACAGGGGGGAGACCCAGTACTTC

V gene: TRBV30
D gene: TRBD2
J gene: TRBJ2-5
clone size: -
CDR3 protein: CAWSLGGQETQYF
CDR3 DNA: TGTGCCTGGAGTCTGGGAGGGCAAGAGACCCAGTACTTC

V gene: TRBV4-2
D gene: TRBD2
J gene: TRBJ2-3
clone size: -
CDR3 protein: CASSQASLAGGTDTQYF
CDR3 DNA: TGTGCCAGCAGCCAAGCGTCTTTAGCGGGAGGGACAGATACGCAGTATTTT

V gene: TRBV27
D gene: TRBD1
J gene: TRBJ1-2
clone size: -
CDR3 protein: CASSIDRGFSYTF
CDR3 DNA: TGTGCCAGCAGTATCGACAGGGGGTTTAGCTACACCTTC

V gene: TRBV5-1
D gene: -
J gene: TRBJ2-1
clone size: -
CDR3 protein: CASSLGGGDNEQFF
CDR3 DNA: TGCGCCAGCAGCTTGGGAGGAGGGGACAATGAGCAGTTCTTC

V gene: TRBV6-1
D gene: -
J gene: TRBJ1-1
clone size: -
CDR3 protein: CASRIGRNTEAFF
CDR3 DNA: TGTGCCAGCAGGATCGGGAGGAACACTGAAGCTTTCTTT

V gene: TRBV5-4
D gene: -
J gene: TRBJ2-5
clone size: -
CDR3 protein: CASRSRDQETQYF
CDR3 DNA: TGTGCCAGCAGATCCCGGGACCAAGAGACCCAGTACTTC

V gene: TRBV30
D gene: -
J gene: TRBJ1-2
clone size: -
CDR3 protein: CAWSPGDYGYTF
CDR3 DNA: TGTGCCTGGAGTCCAGGGGACTATGGCTACACCTTC

V gene: TRBV6-1
D gene: -
J gene: TRBJ1-2
clone size: -
CDR3 protein: CASIQGLDYGYTF
CDR3 DNA: TGTGCCAGTATCCAGGGTTTGGACTATGGCTACACCTTC

V gene: TRBV10-3
D gene: TRBD1
J gene: TRBJ2-1
clone size: many
CDR3 protein: CAISESEGRGRFNEQFF
CDR3 DNA: TGTGCCATCAGTGAGTCGGAGGGCAGGGGGCGTTTCAATGAGCAGTTCTTC

V gene: TRBV15
D gene: -
J gene: TRBJ1-5
clone size: -
CDR3 protein: CATSHSNQPQHF
CDR3 DNA: TGTGCCACCAGCCATAGCAATCAGCCCCAGCATTTT

V gene: TRBV19
D gene: TRBD1
J gene: TRBJ2-7
clone size: -
CDR3 protein: CASSMRDRGREQYF
CDR3 DNA: TGTGCCAGTAGTATGAGGGACAGAGGGCGCGAGCAGTACTTC

V gene: TRBV18
D gene: -
J gene: TRBJ1-1
clone size: -
CDR3 protein: CASSPSEVGGTEAFF
CDR3 DNA: TGTGCCAGCTCCCCCTCGGAGGTAGGAGGGACTGAAGCTTTCTTT

V gene: TRBV7-2
D gene: TRBD2
J gene: TRBJ2-1
clone size: -
CDR3 protein: CASSQEAGGLDNEQFF
CDR3 DNA: TGTGCCAGCAGCCAAGAGGCGGGGGGCCTCGACAATGAGCAGTTCTTC

V gene: TRBV28
D gene: -
J gene: TRBJ1-2
clone size: -
CDR3 protein: CASSLLPGRDYGYTF
CDR3 DNA: TGTGCCAGCAGTTTATTACCAGGGCGAGACTATGGCTACACCTTC

V gene: TRBV28
D gene: TRBD2
J gene: TRBJ2-1
clone size: -
CDR3 protein: CASGRAQRQYNEQFF
CDR3 DNA: TGTGCCAGCGGGAGGGCACAGCGGCAGTACAATGAGCAGTTCTTC

V gene: TRBV6-6
D gene: -
J gene: TRBJ2-7
clone size: -
CDR3 protein: CASSQLASRPYEQYF
CDR3 DNA: TGTGCCAGCAGCCAACTAGCCTCCCGTCCCTACGAGCAGTACTTC

V gene: TRBV28
D gene: TRBD2
J gene: TRBJ2-3
clone size: -
CDR3 protein: CASSLYGLAGGYTDTQYF
CDR3 DNA: TGTGCCAGCAGTTTATATGGGCTAGCGGGAGGGTACACAGATACGCAGTATTTT

V gene: TRBV4-2
D gene: -
J gene: TRBJ2-3
clone size: few
CDR3 protein: CASSQAQGTDTQYF
CDR3 DNA: TGTGCCAGCAGCCAAGCCCAGGGCACAGATACGCAGTATTTT

V gene: TRBV14
D gene: -
J gene: TRBJ2-3
clone size: -
CDR3 protein: CASAPRGSTDTQYF
CDR3 DNA: TGTGCCAGCGCCCCACGCGGGAGCACAGATACGCAGTATTTT

V gene: TRBV4-1
D gene: TRBD1
J gene: TRBJ1-5
clone size: -
CDR3 protein: CASSQDGGTGAQPQHF
CDR3 DNA: TGCGCCAGCAGCCAAGATGGCGGGACAGGGGCTCAGCCCCAGCATTTT

V gene: TRBV7-2
D gene: -
J gene: TRBJ1-2
clone size: -
CDR3 protein: CASSLGGEYGREALGYTF
CDR3 DNA: TGTGCCAGCAGCTTAGGTGGGGAATACGGCAGGGAAGCGCTAGGCTACACCTTC

V gene: TRBV10-1
D gene: -
J gene: TRBJ1-6
clone size: once
CDR3 protein: CASQRGNNSPLHF
CDR3 DNA: TGCGCCAGCCAGCGGGGGAATAATTCACCCCTCCACTTT

V gene: TRBV7-2
D gene: TRBD1
J gene: TRBJ1-2
clone size: -
CDR3 protein: CASSWGQPAPNYGYTF
CDR3 DNA: TGTGCCAGCAGCTGGGGACAGCCGGCTCCTAACTATGGCTACACCTTC

V gene: TRBV27
D gene: -
J gene: TRBJ2-5
clone size: -
CDR3 protein: CASSFFPRETQYF
CDR3 DNA: TGTGCCAGCAGTTTTTTCCCCCGGGAGACCCAGTACTTC

V gene: TRBV29-1
D gene: -
J gene: TRBJ1-2
clone size: -
CDR3 protein: CSVVSQGSGRGDGYTF
CDR3 DNA: TGCAGCGTTGTCTCGCAGGGGTCAGGGAGAGGGGATGGCTACACCTTC

V gene: TRBV30
D gene: -
J gene: TRBJ1-1
clone size: -
CDR3 protein: CAWSVTGWTEAFF
CDR3 DNA: TGTGCCTGGAGTGTAACAGGGTGGACTGAAGCTTTCTTT

V gene: TRBV7-9
D gene: -
J gene: TRBJ2-3
clone size: -
CDR3 protein: CASNYMRGAPDTQYF
CDR3 DNA: TGTGCCAGCAACTACATGCGTGGGGCCCCAGATACGCAGTATTTT

V gene: TRBV29-1
D gene: TRBD1
J gene: TRBJ2-7
clone size: -
CDR3 protein: CSAGTGSTYEQYF
CDR3 DNA: TGCAGCGCAGGGACAGGATCTACCTACGAGCAGTACTTC

V gene: TRBV4-2
D gene: TRBD2
J gene: TRBJ2-1
clone size: once
CDR3 protein: CASSQRTLAGGGNEQFF
CDR3 DNA: TGTGCCAGCAGCCAGCGGACTTTAGCGGGAGGGGGGAATGAGCAGTTCTTC

V gene: TRBV28
D gene: -
J gene: TRBJ2-1
clone size: -
CDR3 protein: CASSFPRTLGNEQFF
CDR3 DNA: TGTGCCAGCAGTTTTCCCAGGACTTTAGGAAATGAGCAGTTCTTC

V gene: TRBV28
D gene: -
J gene: TRBJ2-7
clone size: -
CDR3 protein: CASSFRGETYEQYF
CDR3 DNA: TGTGCCAGCAGTTTCCGAGGAGAAACCTACGAGCAGTACTTC

V gene: TRBV30
D gene: -
J gene: TRBJ2-1
clone size: -
CDR3 protein: CAWSVFREQTSEQFF
CDR3 DNA: TGTGCCTGGAGTGTATTCCGGGAACAGACCAGTGAGCAGTTCTTC

V gene: TRBV19
D gene: -
J gene: TRBJ1-3
clone size: -
CDR3 protein: CASVPGHLSGNTIYF
CDR3 DNA: TGTGCCAGCGTCCCGGGACACCTCTCTGGAAACACCATATATTTT

V gene: TRBV19
D gene: TRBD1
J gene: TRBJ1-1
clone size: -
CDR3 protein: CASSIGTGTINTEAFF
CDR3 DNA: TGTGCCAGTAGTATCGGGACAGGCACCATTAACACTGAAGCTTTCTTT

V gene: TRBV27
D gene: -
J gene: TRBJ1-5
clone size: -
CDR3 protein: CASSSLGPGNQPQHF
CDR3 DNA: TGTGCCAGCAGTTCCCTGGGCCCTGGCAATCAGCCCCAGCATTTT

V gene: TRBV27
D gene: TRBD2
J gene: TRBJ2-3
clone size: -
CDR3 protein: CASRRLAGGRTDTQYF
CDR3 DNA: TGTGCCAGCAGGCGACTAGCGGGAGGGCGCACAGATACGCAGTATTTT

V gene: TRBV6-5
D gene: TRBD1
J gene: TRBJ1-2
clone size: -
CDR3 protein: CASRSTGGNYGYTF
CDR3 DNA: TGTGCCAGCAGATCAACAGGGGGTAACTATGGCTACACCTTC

V gene: TRBV30
D gene: TRBD2
J gene: TRBJ2-3
clone size: -
CDR3 protein: CAWSFAGGTDTQYF
CDR3 DNA: TGTGCCTGGAGCTTTGCGGGAGGGACAGATACGCAGTATTTT

V gene: TRBV9
D gene: TRBD2
J gene: TRBJ2-1
clone size: -
CDR3 protein: CASSVSLAGGIRIF
CDR3 DNA: TGTGCCAGCAGCGTAAGCCTAGCGGGAGGGATCCGGATCTTC

V gene: TRBV7-9
D gene: -
J gene: TRBJ1-5
clone size: -
CDR3 protein: CASSFGGDDQPQHF
CDR3 DNA: TGTGCCAGCAGCTTTGGAGGGGACGATCAGCCCCAGCATTTT

V gene: TRBV6-1
D gene: -
J gene: TRBJ1-5
clone size: once
CDR3 protein: CASKTAQNQPQHF
CDR3 DNA: TGTGCCAGCAAGACTGCCCAAAATCAGCCCCAGCATTTT

V gene: TRBV28
D gene: -
J gene: TRBJ1-2
clone size: -
CDR3 protein: CASSLPGNYGYTF
CDR3 DNA: TGTGCCAGCAGTTTACCAGGCAACTATGGCTACACCTTC